A single sample gave rise to the 27 T cell receptor beta chains below, sequenced in a study of cytomegalovirus exposure and HLA in healthy donors. The PCR was carried out with 60 Vbeta primers and 13 Jbeta primers. Only in-frame clones appear in the TCRdb table, and some are missing; sequencing was by immunoSEQ multiplex PCR. Of some 170,000 clones listed, 70% to 75% are singletons. Sequencing was performed on PBMCs. The receptors were gathered from a male donor in good health and CMV-seronegative.

The chain links TRBV5-1 to TRBJ2-1; 7 bases are a match to TRBD2. This CDR3 is built from 14 residues. Germline V gene data show CDR1 as SGHRS and CDR2 as YFSETQ. Losses at the gene ends were 9 bases for V and 5 bases for J; bases not matched to a gene: 11. The CDR3 coding sequence is TGCGCCACTACACTGAGCGGGGAAAACAATGAGCAGTTCTTC. This translates into CATTLSGENNEQFF.

A few counts support this clone. The chain employs TRBV30 and TRBJ1-1; no definite D call. CDR3 size: 12 residues. Trimming took off 1 base at V and 5 bases at J, with 8 bases between the two ends. Germline CDR1 is GTSNPN and CDR2 is SVGIG (reference sequence). CDR3 sequence: CAWSGQPTEAFF. The CDR3 DNA sequence: TGTGCCTGGAGTGGGCAACCGACTGAAGCTTTCTTT.

The rearrangement uses TRBV6-5 and TRBJ1-2, with D maybe TRBD1 (5 bases). The CDR3 is made up of 15 amino acids. The ends were cut back, 1 base at V and 1 base at J, with 10 bases in the middle. Germline lookup yields CDR1 MNHEY and CDR2 SVGAGI. The CDR3 bases are TGTGCCAGCAGTTACTATGGGACTCTTAACTATGGCTACACCTTC. Translation gives CASSYYGTLNYGYTF.

This clone was detected only once. This chain links TRBV2 with TRBJ1-5; TRBD1 matches at 8 bases. The CDR3 covers 13 residues. Germline trimming cut 10 bases from V and 3 bases from J; bases unmatched to any gene: 5. Germline V lookup: CDR1 SNHLY, CDR2 FYNNEI. The CDR3, as DNA: TGTGCCACCCAGGGACAGGCCAATCAGCCCCAGCATTTT. Protein sequence: CATQGQANQPQHF.

The genes are TRBV10-1 and TRBJ1-1; D is undetermined. Trimming shortened V by 4 bases and J by 0 bases, and 6 bases separated the two germline ends. From germline, CDR1 is WNHNN and CDR2 SYGVQD (reference sequence). The CDR3 length is 13 residues. The CDR3 DNA sequence: TGCGCCAGCAGTGCCCAAATGAACACTGAAGCTTTCTTT. Translating gives CASSAQMNTEAFF.

V and J are TRBV5-6 and TRBJ1-5, with D tentatively TRBD1 (5 bases). The CDR3 covers 14 residues. V dropped 0 bases and J dropped 4 bases, with 8 bases sitting between them. Per germline, CDR1 SGHDT and CDR2 YYEEEE. The CDR3 DNA is TGTGCCAGCAGCTTGGGACAGCAGAATCAGCCCCAGCATTTT. Amino acid sequence: CASSLGQQNQPQHF.

This rearrangement joins TRBV16 to TRBJ1-5; D perhaps matches TRBD1 (5 bases). The CDR3 is 13 residues long. Germline CDR1 and CDR2: KGHSY and FQNENV. The germline V and J ends were trimmed by 1 base and 9 bases, with 10 bases remaining between them. The CDR3 nucleotides are TGTGCCAGCAGCCAATGGGGGGGATCGCCCCAGCATTTT. Translated: CASSQWGGSPQHF.

The rearrangement joins TRBV20-1 to TRBJ1-2, with D uncertain. The CDR3 consists of 11 residues. CDR1 is DFQATT and CDR2 is SNEGSKA in the germline V gene (reference sequence). V shed 1 base and J shed 8 bases, with 8 bases lying between them. The CDR3 nucleotides are TGCAGTGCTAGAGTTCAGCGGGGCTACACCTTC. The encoded protein is CSARVQRGYTF.

In this sample, this clone turned up a few times. This chain connects TRBV5-4 to TRBJ1-1; perhaps TRBD1 as D (6 bases). Trimming removed 4 bases from V and 7 bases from J, with 11 bases in between. The CDR3 runs 12 residues. Germline-derived CDR1 and CDR2 are SGHNT and YYREEE (reference sequence). The CDR3 loop reads CASSREGDEAFF. The DNA for the CDR3 is TGTGCCAGCAGCCGGGAGGGGGATGAAGCTTTCTTT.

This clone has more than one count but fewer than ten. V is TRBV2 and J is TRBJ2-1; maybe TRBD2 (6 bases). The length of the CDR3 is 15 residues. Germline-derived CDR1 and CDR2 are SNHLY and FYNNEI. V lost 7 bases, J lost 1 base, and 14 bases lay in between. The CDR3 DNA reads as TGTGCCAGCACAATCGGCGGGGAATCCTACAATGAGCAGTTCTTC. The encoded protein is CASTIGGESYNEQFF. The full variable domain, in which reference TRBV2 and TRBJ2-1 provide the parts outside the CDR3, is EPEVTQTPSHQVTQMGQEVILRCVPISNHLYFYWYRQILGQKVEFLVSFYNNEISEKSEIFDDQFSVERPDGSNFTLKIRSTKLEDSAMYFCASTIGGESYNEQFFGPGTRLTVL.

The table lists this clone with a few counts. The chain combines TRBV30 with TRBJ1-1, with a weak D call TRBD1 (6 bases). CDR1 and CDR2 (germline): GTSNPN, SVGIG (reference sequence). The CDR3 has 13 residues. V lost 8 bases to trimming and J lost 0 bases, with 13 bases between them. The CDR3 region has the DNA TGTGCCGGACTGGACAGAATGAACACTGAAGCTTTCTTT. Amino acid sequence: CAGLDRMNTEAFF.

This rearrangement joins TRBV25-1 to TRBJ1-5, with 8 bases lining up with TRBD1. There are 16 residues in the CDR3. The germline V gene encodes CDR1 MGHDK and CDR2 SYGVNS. Trimming took 4 bases from V and 3 from J; bases not matched to a gene: 8. CDR3 loop: CASSGPGQVFNQPQHF. DNA for the CDR3: TGTGCCAGCAGTGGACCGGGACAGGTCTTCAATCAGCCCCAGCATTTT. The full variable domain, rest sourced from reference TRBV25-1 and TRBJ1-5, is EADIYQTPRYLVIGTGKKITLECSQTMGHDKMYWYQQDPGMELHLIHYSYGVNSTEKGDLSSESTVSRIRTEHFPLTLESARPSHTSQYLCASSGPGQVFNQPQHFGDGTRLSIL.

The chain joins TRBV6-5 to TRBJ2-7; no firm D call. Germline V lookup: CDR1 MNHEY, CDR2 SVGAGI. Trimming took off 5 bases at V and 0 bases at J, with 11 bases between the two ends. The CDR3 runs to 14 residues. The CDR3 region is CASSPAGSSYEQYF. The CDR3 bases are TGTGCCAGCAGTCCCGCTGGCAGCTCCTACGAGCAGTACTTC.

This clone was counted once. V usage is TRBV19 and J usage is TRBJ2-3; perhaps TRBD1 as D (6 bases). Trimming shortened V by 5 bases and J by 3 bases, and 15 bases separated the two germline ends. CDR1 and CDR2 (germline): LNHDA, SQIVND (reference sequence). The CDR3 is 15 residues long. In nucleotides, the CDR3 is TGTGCCAGTAGTTCCCCAGGGGCCGGGACAGATACGCAGTATTTT. This codes for CASSSPGAGTDTQYF. The full variable domain, its missing parts supplied by reference TRBV19 and TRBJ2-3, is DGGITQSPKYLFRKEGQNVTLSCEQNLNHDAMYWYRQDPGQGLRLIYYSQIVNDFQKGDIAEGYSVSREKKESFPLTVTSAQKNPTAFYLCASSSPGAGTDTQYFGPGTRLTVL.

The chain has TRBV28 and TRBJ2-7; 8 positions agree with TRBD1. CDR1 and CDR2 (germline): MDHEN, SYDVKM. The CDR3 is made up of 13 amino acids. V shed 6 bases and J 3 bases; nucleotides not matched to a gene: 4. This CDR3 reads CASSPGQGYEQYF. DNA of the CDR3: TGTGCCAGCAGCCCAGGACAGGGCTACGAGCAGTACTTC.

This clone was seen just once. This chain links TRBV6-6 with TRBJ1-6; unclear D gene. The V gene lost 5 bases and the J gene lost 0 bases, with 11 bases spanning the gap. The length of the CDR3 is 16 residues. CDR1 MNHNY and CDR2 SVGAGI come from the germline V gene (reference sequence). The CDR3 loop reads CASSRPESSYNSPLHF. DNA of the CDR3: TGTGCCAGCAGTAGGCCGGAGAGCTCCTATAATTCACCCCTCCACTTT.

The rearrangement uses TRBV7-2 and TRBJ1-6, with a tentative D call TRBD1 (6 bases). V lost 3 bases and J lost 10, with 16 bases in between. The CDR3 spans 15 residues. In germline, CDR1 is SGHTA, CDR2 FQGNSA. CDR3 coding DNA: TGTGCCAGCAGCTTGCCCAGGGGAATTGTATCACCCCTCCACTTT. Its translation: CASSLPRGIVSPLHF.

The V and J genes are TRBV11-3 and TRBJ1-1; D unresolved. Germline V gene sequence: CDR1 SGHNT, CDR2 YENEEA. The CDR3 loop spans 14 amino acids. V lost 4 bases to trimming and J lost 1 base, with 10 bases between them. The CDR3 protein is CASSYRGPNTEAFF. The CDR3 DNA follows: TGTGCCAGCAGCTATAGAGGTCCGAACACTGAAGCTTTCTTT.

This rearrangement joins TRBV28 to TRBJ1-3, with TRBD1 as a possible D gene (6 bases). The V end was cut by 7 bases, the J end by 0 bases, with 13 bases between. Germline lookup yields CDR1 MDHEN and CDR2 SYDVKM. The CDR3 loop spans 15 amino acids. In nucleotides, the CDR3 is TGTGCCAGCACCGGACAGTTCGACTCTGGAAACACCATATATTTT. Encoded protein: CASTGQFDSGNTIYF.

A remark on this clone: The same CDR3 arises from other DNA sequences in this sample as well. This chain's CDR3 is CASSVAGTRADTQYF. The CDR3 DNA follows: TGTGCCAGCAGCGTAGCGGGGACTAGAGCGGATACGCAGTATTTT. This rearrangement joins TRBV9 to TRBJ2-3; 8 nucleotides align to TRBD2. Germline CDR1 SGDLS, CDR2 YYNGEE. Trimming cost V 0 bases and J 6 bases; bases outside gene matches: 6. The CDR3 runs 15 residues.

The chain links TRBV19 to TRBJ1-3; TRBD1 is a possible D gene (6 bases). Trimming left V 6 bases short and J 1 base short, with 28 bases between. Looked up from germline, CDR1 is LNHDA and CDR2 is SQIVND (reference sequence). The CDR3 is made up of 20 amino acids. CDR3 sequence: CASSGPRSGAPRGSGNTIYF. In DNA, the CDR3 is TGTGCCAGTAGCGGACCTCGGTCAGGGGCTCCTCGTGGGTCTGGAAACACCATATATTTT.

This clone has just a few counts. The chain has TRBV4-1 and TRBJ1-5; tentative D call: TRBD1 (6 bases). The V and J ends lost 4 bases and 5 bases respectively, with 15 bases between them. The germline gives CDR1 MGHRA, CDR2 YSYEKL. The CDR3 loop spans 15 amino acids. In nucleotides, the CDR3 is TGCGCCAGCAGCCTCCGGGAGGGGGTGCATCAGCCCCAGCATTTT. Amino acid sequence: CASSLREGVHQPQHF.

The CDR3 sequence is CASSEDRQTYGYTF. The DNA for the CDR3 is TGCGCCAGCAGCGAGGACAGGCAGACCTATGGCTACACCTTC. The rearrangement links TRBV4-3 to TRBJ1-2; 7 nucleotides line up with TRBD1. Trimming removed 5 bases from V and 4 bases from J; junction bases left unmatched: 7. Germline assignment: CDR1 LGHNA and CDR2 YSLEER. The CDR3 totals 14 residues.

The chain couples TRBV4-3 to TRBJ2-1, with D perhaps TRBD2 (6 bases). Trimming removed 0 bases at V and 11 bases at J, with 17 bases between. CDR1 and CDR2 from the germline V gene are LGHNA and YSLEER. The length of the CDR3 is 15 residues. CDR3: CASSQDRNAREKQFF. In nucleotides, the CDR3 is TGCGCCAGCAGCCAAGATAGGAACGCCCGGGAGAAGCAGTTCTTC.

The rearrangement links TRBV2 to TRBJ2-1; no definite D call. The length of the CDR3 is 12 residues. Germline-derived CDR1 and CDR2 are SNHLY and FYNNEI. The V end was cut by 10 bases, the J end by 4 bases, with 11 bases between. The CDR3 here is CANSRLYNEQFF. The DNA of the CDR3 is TGTGCCAACTCGAGACTTTACAATGAGCAGTTCTTC.

The J gene is TRBJ1-2, the V gene TRBV5-1; D perhaps matches TRBD1 (6 bases). The length of the CDR3 is 14 residues. Trimming stripped 2 bases from V and 6 bases from J, with 14 bases between. Germline V gene data show CDR1 as SGHRS and CDR2 as YFSETQ. This CDR3 reads CASSLQGGADGYTF. Here the CDR3 DNA reads TGCGCCAGCAGCTTACAGGGAGGGGCAGATGGCTACACCTTC. The variable domain in full, completed from reference TRBV5-1 and TRBJ1-2, reads KAGVTQTPRYLIKTRGQQVTLSCSPISGHRSVSWYQQTPGQGLQFLFEYFSETQRNKGNFPGRFSGRQFSNSRSEMNVSTLELGDSALYLCASSLQGGADGYTFGSGTRLTVV.

Notes on this clone: Additional DNA sequences in this sample encode the identical CDR3. V is TRBV19 and J is TRBJ1-2, with 9 bases lining up with TRBD1. The CDR3 is made up of 14 amino acids. V lost 6 bases, J lost 5 bases, and 7 bases stayed unmatched. From germline, CDR1 is LNHDA and CDR2 SQIVND (reference sequence). The CDR3 nucleotides are TGTGCCAGTAGCCCCGGGACAGGGTGGTATGGCTACACCTTC. Protein: CASSPGTGWYGYTF.